This is a list of T cell receptor beta chains from one sample in a study of shared clonotypes between healthy human individuals. Method: immunoSEQ multiplex PCR; TCRdb's copy keeps in-frame clones and lacks some. The sample shows some 630,000 clones, around 72% of them seen only once. Specimen: memory CD4+ T cells sorted from blood. The source is a woman in her thirties in good health. Each CDR3 is given with its conserved first and last residue.

TRBJ2-7 | TRBV14 | CASSRQGQVGKSEQYF
TRBJ1-1 | TRBV2 | CASSGQGWSTEAFF
TRBJ2-7 | TRBV5-1 | CASSYGDDSYEQYF
TRBJ2-2 | TRBV18 | CASSPRVGELFF
TRBJ2-3 | TRBV25-1 | CASSGTGADTQYF
TRBJ1-5 | TRBV15 | CATSREDRSNQPQHF
TRBJ2-1 | TRBV4-1 | CASRPGRGYSYNEQFF
TRBJ2-7 | TRBV4-1 | CASSYAGGQGAYEQYF
TRBJ2-3 | TRBV6-1 | CASSVVLTFTDTQYF
TRBJ2-2 | TRBV4-2 | CASSGGGGTGTGELFF
TRBJ2-7 | TRBV7-3 | CASSLYPGLAGVPNEQYF
TRBJ2-1 | TRBV7-2 | CASRFTSGSDEQFF
TRBJ1-3 | TRBV13 | CASSLETSSISGNTIYF
TRBJ1-1 | TRBV7-9 | CASSSQGSSEAFF
TRBJ2-7 | TRBV2 | CASSGITSGAYEQYF
TRBJ2-5 | TRBV18 | CASSPTSAQETQYF
TRBJ2-7 | TRBV28 | CASSFTGYEQYF
TRBJ2-1 | TRBV9 | CASSRRSSGNEQFF
TRBJ2-7 | TRBV5-5 | CASSVATGIRREQYF
TRBJ1-4 | TRBV19 | CASSLQPPALGEKLFF
TRBJ2-7 | TRBV9 | CASSHLGSPGPYEQYF
TRBJ2-3 | TRBV20-1 | CSAQTDTQYF
TRBJ2-1 | TRBV7-9 | CASSSRSGRIGEQFF
TRBJ2-2 | TRBV4-2 | CASSHQRGDRRTGELFF
TRBJ1-4 | TRBV18 | CASSHRGQGAANEKLFF
TRBJ2-5 | TRBV28 | CASSQDTGYPPQTQYF
TRBJ2-6 | TRBV21-1 | CASSKTDQGTTRNSGANVLTF
TRBJ2-3 | TRBV7-6 | CASSLGTNTQYF
TRBJ2-5 | TRBV9 | CASSVGQDKETQYF
TRBJ2-6 | TRBV7-9 | CASSSGDRISSGANVLTF
TRBJ2-5 | TRBV5-4 | CASSEGDPQETQYF
TRBJ1-5 | TRBV19 | CASSPGGGRRQPQHF
TRBJ2-5 | TRBV14 | CASSHYVRETQYF
TRBJ2-7 | TRBV6-6 | CASSYGPTYEQYF
TRBJ2-7 | TRBV13 | CASSRTGGSYEQYF
TRBJ2-3 | TRBV4-1 | CASSPWTQREKHTDTQYF
TRBJ1-4 | TRBV28 | CASSLMSEKLFF
TRBJ2-5 | TRBV19 | CATGSVTQYF
TRBJ2-7 | TRBV7-9 | CASSLGFLGDEQYF
TRBJ1-3 | TRBV4-1 | CASSLEGGNTIYF
TRBJ2-1 | TRBV7-9 | CASSLRAGGYNEQFF
TRBJ2-7 | TRBV11-2 | CASSPMRGSILHEQYF
TRBJ2-7 | TRBV19 | CASSLVGYAPYEQYF
TRBJ2-7 | TRBV19 | CASSPITLGLAAYEQYF
TRBJ2-3 | TRBV2 | CASSRGTRPDTQYF
TRBJ2-7 | TRBV6-1 | CASSVSGTYEQYF
TRBJ2-3 | TRBV5-4 | CASSLRGRGDTQYF
TRBJ1-3 | TRBV18 | CASSPGGPWRGNTIYF
TRBJ2-2 | TRBV2 | CASSETGHVNTGELFF
TRBJ2-7 | TRBV5-1 | CASSSGLALSYEQYF
TRBJ2-3 | TRBV4-1 | CASSRGTSGNTDTQYF
TRBJ2-2 | TRBV7-8 | CASTPVGELFF
TRBJ2-5 | TRBV25-1 | CASSDTGAGGKQETQYF